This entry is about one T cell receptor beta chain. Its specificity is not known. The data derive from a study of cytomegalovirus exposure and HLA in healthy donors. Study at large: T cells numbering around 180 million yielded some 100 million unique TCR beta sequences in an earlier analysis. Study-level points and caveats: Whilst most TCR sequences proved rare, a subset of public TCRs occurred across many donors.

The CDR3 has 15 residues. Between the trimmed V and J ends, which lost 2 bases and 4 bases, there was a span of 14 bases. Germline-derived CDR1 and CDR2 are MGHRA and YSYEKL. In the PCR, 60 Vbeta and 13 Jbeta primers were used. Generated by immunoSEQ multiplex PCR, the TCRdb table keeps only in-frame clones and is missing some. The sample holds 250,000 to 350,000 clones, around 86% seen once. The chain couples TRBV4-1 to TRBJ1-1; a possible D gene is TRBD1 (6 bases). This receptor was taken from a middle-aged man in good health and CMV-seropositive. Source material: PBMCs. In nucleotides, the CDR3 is TGCGCCAGCAGCCAAAGGCTAGGACAGCGCACTGAAGCTTTCTTT. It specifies CASSQRLGQRTEAFF.